The 27 T cell receptor beta chains below were found in one sample sequenced in a study of T-cell reconstitution after alpha-beta-depleted transplantation in children. Unique molecular identifiers were used in preparing the TCRbeta library. TCRdb re-analysed the PCR reads in MiXCR, keeping a single row per CDR3 protein. The sample lists 550,000 to 800,000 distinct CDR3 sequences; about an eighth were seen once. The specimen was PBMCs, collected before TCRalphabeta/CD19-depleted stem cell transplant. The receptor set was obtained from a girl under 10 years old with congenital amegakaryocytic thrombocytopenia, due to receive a stem cell transplant.

In its sample, this clonotype was seen a few times. This chain connects TRBV5-1 to TRBJ2-7, with D possibly called TRBD1 or TRBD2 (5 bases each). V was cut by 7 bases and J by 5 bases, with 13 bases left in between. The CDR3 contains 12 residues. Germline loops: CDR1 SGHRS, CDR2 YFSETQ. The CDR3 reads CASGSRGNEQYF. The CDR3, as DNA: TGCGCCAGCGGCAGTCGGGGCAACGAGCAGTACTTC.

The table lists this clonotype with many counts. The chain recombines TRBV5-1 with TRBJ2-1, with TRBD1 matching 8 bases. The CDR3 extends over 16 amino acids. V trimming: 0 bases; J trimming: 4 bases; junction bases outside the gene matches: 6. The germline V gene encodes CDR1 SGHRS and CDR2 YFSETQ. CDR3 sequence: CASSLEGQGAYNEQFF. The CDR3, as DNA: TGCGCCAGCAGCTTGGAGGGTCAGGGGGCTTACAATGAGCAGTTCTTC.

The chain has TRBV5-1 and TRBJ2-2; D gene unclear. In germline, CDR1 is SGHRS, CDR2 YFSETQ. V lost 0 bases, J lost 4 bases, and 7 bases lay in between. The CDR3 loop spans 14 amino acids. CDR3 amino acids: CASSLDRLTGELFF. In nucleotides, the CDR3 is TGCGCCAGCAGCTTGGACCGCCTCACCGGGGAGCTGTTTTTT.

This chain connects TRBV3-1 to TRBJ2-2, with D perhaps matching TRBD2 (6 bases). The CDR3 is made up of 17 amino acids. CDR1 and CDR2 from the germline V gene are LGHDT and YNNKEL (reference sequence). The germline V and J ends were trimmed by 2 bases and 1 base, with 14 bases remaining between them. DNA for the CDR3: TGTGCCAGCAGCCAACCAGTCGGGAGCTGGAACACCGGGGAGCTGTTTTTT. It translates to CASSQPVGSWNTGELFF.

Worth noting for this clonotype: Possible read error: a much larger clone is one base away. This chain connects TRBV29-1 to TRBJ2-2, with D perhaps matching TRBD1 (6 bases). The length of the CDR3 is 13 residues. The germline V gene has CDR1 SQVTM and CDR2 ANQGSEA. In nucleotides, the CDR3 is TGCAGCGCTGAAGGACAGTATACCGGGGAGCTGTTTTTT. It codes for CSAEGQYTGELFF.

This clonotype was detected only a few times. The rearrangement uses TRBV7-3 and TRBJ2-1; tentatively, D is TRBD2 (5 bases). Germline V gene lookup returns CDR1 SGHTA and CDR2 FQGTGA. The CDR3 consists of 14 residues. The V end was cut by 5 bases, the J end by 5 bases, with 13 bases between. The DNA for the CDR3 is TGTGCCAGCAGCATCGGACTGGCTAACAATGAGCAGTTCTTC. This gives the protein CASSIGLANNEQFF.

V is TRBV2 and J is TRBJ2-5; tentatively, D is TRBD1 or TRBD2 (5 bases each). Trimming shortened V by 6 bases and J by 2 bases, and 16 bases separated the two germline ends. CDR3 size: 15 residues. CDR1 is SNHLY, CDR2 FYNNEI, per germline. The CDR3 here is CASSPGDRGQETQYF. The CDR3 region has the DNA TGTGCCAGCAGCCCCGGGGACCGGGGACAAGAGACCCAGTACTTC.

This clonotype was counted many times. A read error is possible here, since a much larger clone lies one base away. This chain connects TRBV12-3 or TRBV12-4 to TRBJ2-7; 7 bases map to TRBD2. The CDR3 covers 14 residues. The V gene end was trimmed by 6 bases and the J gene end by 0 bases; junction bases not matched to a gene: 5. CDR3 coding DNA: TGTGCCAGCAGCTGGGGCGGGAGCTCCTACGAGCAGTACTTC. Amino acid sequence: CASSWGGSSYEQYF.

The sample holds a few counts of this clonotype. This rearrangement joins TRBV27 to TRBJ2-2; D possibly corresponds to TRBD1 (6 bases). V was trimmed by 2 bases and J by 5 bases, leaving 12 bases between them. CDR1 and CDR2 (germline): MNHEY, SMNVEV (reference sequence). This CDR3 has 15 amino acids. For the CDR3, the DNA is TGTGCCAGCAGTTTAGCAGGGGATTTTACCGGGGAGCTGTTTTTT. This encodes CASSLAGDFTGELFF.

This chain links TRBV5-1 with TRBJ2-1, with D possibly matching TRBD2 (5 bases). The V gene's germline CDR1 is SGHRS and CDR2 YFSETQ. Deletions cut 9 bases from V and 5 bases from J, with 9 bases between. The CDR3 consists of 11 residues. The CDR3 here is CAITADNEQFF. The CDR3 DNA sequence: TGCGCCATAACAGCGGACAATGAGCAGTTCTTC.

Concerning this clonotype: Since no conserved phenylalanine or tryptophan closes the CDR3, a read error is the likely cause. This chain connects TRBV12-3 or TRBV12-4 to TRBJ2-7; no firm D call. V dropped 3 bases and J dropped 0 bases, with 27 bases sitting between them. The CDR3 runs 20 residues. The CDR3 DNA follows: TGTGCCAGCAGTTTCCGGCCGTTCAATTTTTCTTCAGTGAGCTCCTACGAGCAGTACTTG. It specifies CASSFRPFNFSSVSSYEQYL.

This clonotype was detected ten times or more. The V call is TRBV5-1, the J call TRBJ2-1, with 7 bases fitting TRBD2. Looked up from germline, CDR1 is SGHRS and CDR2 is YFSETQ. V gave up 2 bases and J gave up 7 bases; unmatched junction bases: 9. This CDR3 has 15 amino acids. CDR3 in amino acids: CASSFMVGGENEQFF. CDR3 DNA sequence: TGCGCCAGCAGCTTCATGGTGGGGGGGGAAAATGAGCAGTTCTTC.

This clonotype was detected ten times or more. V and J are TRBV24-1 and TRBJ2-1; D not resolved. Trimming shortened V by 1 base and J by 5 bases, and 11 bases separated the two germline ends. CDR3 length: 15 residues. CDR1 KGHDR and CDR2 SFDVKD come from the germline V gene. The CDR3 reads CATSDLGQDNNEQFF. The CDR3 nucleotides read TGTGCCACCAGTGATTTAGGGCAGGATAACAATGAGCAGTTCTTC.

In this sample, this clonotype turned up many times. The V call is TRBV5-1, the J call TRBJ2-1; unclear D gene. Trimming stripped 2 bases from V and 3 bases from J, with 9 bases between. The germline V gene encodes CDR1 SGHRS and CDR2 YFSETQ. The CDR3 spans 14 residues. CDR3 sequence (DNA): TGCGCCAGCAGCTTAGCCCTACTCTACAATGAGCAGTTCTTC. Protein product: CASSLALLYNEQFF. The variable domain in full, with the rest retrieved from reference TRBV5-1 and TRBJ2-1, is KAGVTQTPRYLIKTRGQQVTLSCSPISGHRSVSWYQQTPGQGLQFLFEYFSETQRNKGNFPGRFSGRQFSNSRSEMNVSTLELGDSALYLCASSLALLYNEQFFGPGTRLTVL.

This clonotype has at least ten counts. The rearrangement links TRBV20-1 to TRBJ2-3, with a possible D match to TRBD1 (6 bases). Trimming took off 5 bases at V and 2 bases at J, with 14 bases between the two ends. Germline-derived CDR1 and CDR2 are DFQATT and SNEGSKA (reference sequence). The CDR3 runs 14 residues. The CDR3 sequence is CSAPGRGDTDTQYF. The CDR3 DNA sequence: TGCAGTGCTCCAGGCAGGGGAGACACAGATACGCAGTATTTT.

This sequence joins TRBV7-6 and TRBJ2-1, with 10 bases aligning to TRBD2. CDR1 SGHVS and CDR2 FNYEAQ come from the germline V gene. The ends lost 5 bases at V and 4 bases at J; junction bases unmatched: 17. This CDR3 is 19 amino acids long. The CDR3 sequence is CASSTPRTSGTYPYNEQFF. As DNA, the CDR3 is TGTGCCAGCAGCACGCCACGTACTAGCGGGACCTACCCTTACAATGAGCAGTTCTTC. Using reference TRBV7-6 and TRBJ2-1 for the parts outside the CDR3, the full variable domain is GAGVSQSPRYKVTKRGQDVALRCDPISGHVSLYWYRQALGQGPEFLTYFNYEAQQDKSGLPNDRFSAERPEGSISTLTIQRTEQRDSAMYRCASSTPRTSGTYPYNEQFFGPGTRLTVL.

This clonotype was recorded at least ten times. The rearrangement joins TRBV28 to TRBJ2-7; 11 bases are shared with TRBD2. The CDR3 is 15 residues long. The ends lost 2 bases at V and 8 bases at J; junction bases unmatched: 8. Looked up from germline, CDR1 is MDHEN and CDR2 is SYDVKM. DNA of the CDR3: TGTGCCAGCAGTTTAGGCACTAGCGGGAGAGTCCAGCAGTACTTC. Protein sequence: CASSLGTSGRVQQYF.

This clonotype was seen only once. The genes are TRBV25-1 and TRBJ2-2; tentative D call: TRBD1 (6 bases). The ends were cut back, 4 bases at V and 1 base at J, with 13 bases in the middle. There are 16 residues in the CDR3. Looked up from germline, CDR1 is MGHDK and CDR2 is SYGVNS. This CDR3 is CASSGSGTLNTGELFF. The CDR3 DNA follows: TGTGCCAGCAGTGGCTCCGGGACACTGAACACCGGGGAGCTGTTTTTT.

This clonotype has a handful of counts. As DNA, the CDR3 is TGTGCCAGCGCCGGGACTAGTGCAGATACGCAGTATTTT. Its translation is CASAGTSADTQYF. This chain joins TRBV2 and TRBJ2-3; 8 positions match TRBD2. The CDR3 has 13 amino acids. After removal of 8 bases from V and 4 bases from J, the junction contained 5 bases not matched to a gene. Germline values: CDR1 SNHLY, CDR2 FYNNEI.

The chain uses TRBV20-1 and TRBJ2-7; unclear D gene. Germline lookup yields CDR1 DFQATT and CDR2 SNEGSKA (reference sequence). This CDR3 comprises 11 residues. Trimming took off 5 bases at V and 6 bases at J, with 11 bases between the two ends. The CDR3 here is CSAHKTSEQYF. CDR3 nucleotides: TGCAGTGCTCACAAAACCTCCGAGCAGTACTTC.

There are a few counts of this clonotype. The chain links TRBV29-1 to TRBJ2-2; possibly TRBD1 or TRBD2 for D (7 bases each). CDR1 and CDR2 (germline): SQVTM, ANQGSEA. V was clipped by 4 bases and J by 3 bases, with 12 bases between them. The CDR3 contains 14 residues. CDR3 DNA: TGCAGCGTTGCAGGGGGAGGGTACACCGGGGAGCTGTTTTTT. This gives the protein CSVAGGGYTGELFF.

This clonotype was counted many times. The chain recombines TRBV12-3 or TRBV12-4 with TRBJ1-1; possibly TRBD1 for D (6 bases). Trimming stripped 6 bases from V and 1 base from J, with 12 bases between. The CDR3 is 14 residues long. The chain's CDR3 is CASSSQGRNTEAFF. The CDR3 DNA is TGTGCCAGCAGCTCACAGGGAAGGAACACTGAAGCTTTCTTT.

The gene calls are TRBV29-1 and TRBJ2-7; D ambiguous. Trimming took 2 bases from V and 6 from J, leaving 11 bases between them. CDR3 size: 12 residues. Germline V gene lookup returns CDR1 SQVTM and CDR2 ANQGSEA. CDR3 loop: CSVELGFSEQYF. Written as DNA, the CDR3 is TGCAGCGTTGAACTTGGGTTCTCCGAGCAGTACTTC.

The chain has TRBV15 and TRBJ2-3; 9 bases are shared with TRBD2. The ends lost 0 bases at V and 3 bases at J; junction bases unmatched: 4. The CDR3 length is 16 residues. Germline V CDR1 and CDR2: LNHNV, YYDKDF (reference sequence). The CDR3 DNA follows: TGTGCCACCAGCAGAGATAGCGGGAGAGGGACAGATACGCAGTATTTT. This translates into CATSRDSGRGTDTQYF.

This clonotype was seen repeatedly, ten times or more. The gene calls are TRBV7-6 and TRBJ2-7; D uncertain. The CDR3 consists of 14 residues. CDR1 and CDR2 from the germline V gene are SGHVS and FNYEAQ. Trimming removed 3 bases from V and 2 bases from J, with 11 bases in between. CDR3 region: CASSFSDLAYEQYF. In DNA form, the CDR3 reads TGTGCCAGCAGCTTCTCGGACCTTGCCTACGAGCAGTACTTC.

This clonotype occurred many times. V and J are TRBV9 and TRBJ2-1; 10 bases are shared with TRBD2. The V gene end was trimmed by 6 bases and the J gene end by 9 bases; junction bases not matched to a gene: 9. From germline, CDR1 is SGDLS and CDR2 YYNGEE. The CDR3 is 14 amino acids. In DNA form, the CDR3 reads TGTGCCAGCAAGGAGTCTCGACTAGCGGGTGAGCAGTTCTTC. It specifies CASKESRLAGEQFF.

The chain employs TRBV15 and TRBJ2-2; D remains ambiguous. V was clipped by 0 bases and J by 7 bases, with 6 bases between them. This CDR3 has 13 amino acids. Germline V lookup: CDR1 LNHNV, CDR2 YYDKDF (reference sequence). The CDR3 nucleotides are TGTGCCACCAGCAGAGATCCCATCGGGGAGCTGTTTTTT. This translates into CATSRDPIGELFF.